Described below is a single TCR beta chain sequence and its context. What it binds is not known. These data are taken from a study of T cell responses to AZD1222 COVID-19 vaccine. Findings and caveats of the study: Dominant at 160-218 and 743-854, vaccine-associated CD4 TCRs also spanned spike. Most donors were white British, females outnumbered males, and clonal diversity was possibly underestimated. A reported finding is that nearly half of spike-specific TCRs target unmutated variant regions. Spike-specific TCR breadth and depth went up after people got two AZD1222 doses.

The CDR3 covers 15 residues. Germline assignment: CDR1 SGHTA and CDR2 FQGNSA. J gave up 5 bases and V 5 bases, and 9 bases lay outside the gene matches. The table came from immunoSEQ multiplex PCR; TCRdb's copy has only in-frame clones and leaves some out. The table records about 140,000 clones, 90% of them present only once. The specimen comprised peripheral blood, sampled on day 0 of AZD1222 vaccination. The chain is built from TRBV7-2 and TRBJ2-3; 8 bases align to TRBD1. The receptor was isolated from an adult in good health. The CDR3 is CASSLGQAQRDTQYF. Written as DNA, the CDR3 is TGTGCCAGCAGCCTGGGACAGGCCCAGCGAGATACGCAGTATTTT. Drawing the rest from reference TRBV7-2 and TRBJ2-3, the complete variable domain is GAGVSQSPSNKVTEKGKDVELRCDPISGHTALYWYRQSLGQGLEFLIYFQGNSAPDKSGLPSDRFSAERTGGSVSTLTIQRTQQEDSAVYLCASSLGQAQRDTQYFGPGTRLTVL.